The 10 T cell receptor beta chains presented below share a single source sample, sequenced in a study of blood T cell repertoires in COVID-19. Sequencing was performed with immunoSEQ multiplex PCR; in TCRdb, only in-frame clones are kept and a portion is missing. The table has about 270,000 clones, 86% seen once. Sequenced: peripheral blood. The receptor set was obtained from a woman in her 70s with COVID-19, enrolled during active disease.

The rearrangement links TRBV11-2 to TRBJ2-3, with 12 bases identical to TRBD2. Germline CDR1 reads SGHAT; CDR2 reads FQNNGV. The V segment lost 2 bases and the J segment 2 bases; nucleotides outside the gene matches: 5. The CDR3 totals 17 residues. The CDR3 DNA reads as TGTGCCAGCAGCTTACCGACTAGCGGGGGTGACACAGATACGCAGTATTTT. Protein product: CASSLPTSGGDTDTQYF.

Worth noting for this clone: At one boundary the junction diverges from the germline segment, which might be a read error. V is TRBV2 and J is TRBJ2-4; tentatively, D is TRBD1 or TRBD2 (5 bases each). Germline-derived CDR1 and CDR2 are SNHLY and FYNNEI. This CDR3 comprises 11 residues. The CDR3 DNA reads as TGTGCCAGCAGCGAAGAGGGGCATCAGTACTTC. Translation: CASSEEGHQYF.

V usage is TRBV10-3 and J usage is TRBJ2-5, with 10 bases lining up with TRBD2. CDR3 length: 17 amino acids. Unmatched junction bases numbered 8, after V lost 0 bases and J lost 4 bases. CDR1 ENHRY and CDR2 SYGVKD come from the germline V gene. The CDR3 nucleotides are TGTGCCATCAGTGAGTCGGGACTAGCGTTGATCGGAGAGACCCAGTACTTC. It encodes CAISESGLALIGETQYF.

The chain couples TRBV18 to TRBJ1-6; D is uncertain. There are 14 residues in the CDR3. Per germline, CDR1 KGHSH and CDR2 LQKENI. V lost 4 bases to trimming and J lost 7 bases, with 11 bases between them. The CDR3 loop is CASSRSGQNSPLHF. The CDR3 DNA follows: TGTGCCAGCTCACGGAGCGGGCAGAATTCACCCCTCCACTTT.

The V call is TRBV5-4, the J call TRBJ2-5; TRBD2 aligns across 8 bases. Trimming removed 1 base from V and 5 bases from J; junction bases left unmatched: 10. The CDR3 covers 16 residues. Germline-derived CDR1 and CDR2 are SGHNT and YYREEE (reference sequence). The CDR3, as DNA: TGTGCCAGCAGCTTGCTAACCGGGGGGGCTCGGGAGACCCAGTACTTC. This sequence encodes CASSLLTGGARETQYF.

The genes are TRBV5-4 and TRBJ2-7; 10 bases are shared with TRBD2. This CDR3 region has 15 residues. V shed 3 bases, J shed 2 bases, and the junction held 5 bases outside the gene matches. The germline V gene encodes CDR1 SGHNT and CDR2 YYREEE (reference sequence). The DNA for the CDR3 is TGTGCCAGCAGCTCGGGACTAGCGACCACCTACGAGCAGTACTTC. Translation gives CASSSGLATTYEQYF. Combining the CDR3 with reference TRBV5-4 and TRBJ2-7 gives the whole variable domain ETGVTQSPTHLIKTRGQQVTLRCSSQSGHNTVSWYQQALGQGPQFIFQYYREEENGRGNFPPRFSGLQFPNYSSELNVNALELDDSALYLCASSSGLATTYEQYFGPGTRLTVT.

The CDR3 DNA follows: TGTGCCACCAGTGATTTGTACGAGGGAGGCTACACCTTC. Its translation is CATSDLYEGGYTF. The chain uses TRBV24-1 and TRBJ1-2, with D unclear. The CDR3 spans 13 residues. Germline CDR1 KGHDR, CDR2 SFDVKD. V was pared by 0 bases and J by 8 bases, with 9 bases between.

The chain combines TRBV6-5 with TRBJ1-2; 7 bases match TRBD1. Germline CDR1 reads MNHEY; CDR2 reads SVGAGI. The CDR3 contains 13 residues. With 4 bases clipped from V and 7 bases from J, the junction kept 6 bases outside the gene matches. The CDR3 region is CASSLQGKSGYTF. As DNA, the CDR3 is TGTGCCAGCAGTTTACAGGGGAAATCTGGCTACACCTTC.

The V and J genes are TRBV4-1 and TRBJ2-7, with unresolved D. The CDR3 has 14 residues. The germline CDR1 and CDR2 sequences are MGHRA and YSYEKL. The ends were cut back, 1 base at V and 0 bases at J, with 7 bases in the middle. The CDR3 bases are TGCGCCAGCAGCCAAGGTATTTTCTCCTACGAGCAGTACTTC. This sequence encodes CASSQGIFSYEQYF.

The chain combines TRBV2 with TRBJ1-1; 7 bases match TRBD1. CDR1 and CDR2 (germline): SNHLY, FYNNEI. The CDR3 runs 12 residues. V shed 6 bases, J shed 6 bases, and the junction held 4 bases outside the gene matches. Written as DNA, the CDR3 is TGTGCCAGCAGGAGACAGGGTGCTGAAGCTTTCTTT. Amino acid sequence: CASRRQGAEAFF.